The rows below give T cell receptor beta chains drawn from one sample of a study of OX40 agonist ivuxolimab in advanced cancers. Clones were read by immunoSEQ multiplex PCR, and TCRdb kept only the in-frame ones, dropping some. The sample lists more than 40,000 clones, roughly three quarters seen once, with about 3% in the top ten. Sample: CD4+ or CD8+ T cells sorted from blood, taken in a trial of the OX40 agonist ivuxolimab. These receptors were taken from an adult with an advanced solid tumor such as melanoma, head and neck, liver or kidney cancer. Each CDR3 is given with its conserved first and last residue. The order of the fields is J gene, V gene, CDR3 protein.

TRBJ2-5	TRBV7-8	CASSSPGAGQETQYF
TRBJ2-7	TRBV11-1	CASSLGTYEQYF
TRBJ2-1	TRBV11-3	CASSLDQGGTSLFSEQFF
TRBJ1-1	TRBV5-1	CASGRTGGVDTEAFF
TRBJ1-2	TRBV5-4	CASSYRALEGYTF
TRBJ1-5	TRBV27	CASSLSLLGNQPQHF
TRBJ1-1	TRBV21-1	CASSTLVYTIRTEAFF
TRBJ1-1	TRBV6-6	CASSREGVMNTEAFF
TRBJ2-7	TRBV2	CASSALSRSSYEQYF
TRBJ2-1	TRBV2	CASSDPGTYNEQFF
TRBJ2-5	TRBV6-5	CASSTGMGETQYF
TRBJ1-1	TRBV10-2	CASRDVNTEAFF
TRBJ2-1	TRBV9	CASSVTSGRDIEQFF
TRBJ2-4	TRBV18	CASSPPDRVAKNIQYF
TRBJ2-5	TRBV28	CASSLRATQETQYF
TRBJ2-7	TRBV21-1	CASIRDRGTYEQYF
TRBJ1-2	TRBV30	CAWSVGLGLGGYTF